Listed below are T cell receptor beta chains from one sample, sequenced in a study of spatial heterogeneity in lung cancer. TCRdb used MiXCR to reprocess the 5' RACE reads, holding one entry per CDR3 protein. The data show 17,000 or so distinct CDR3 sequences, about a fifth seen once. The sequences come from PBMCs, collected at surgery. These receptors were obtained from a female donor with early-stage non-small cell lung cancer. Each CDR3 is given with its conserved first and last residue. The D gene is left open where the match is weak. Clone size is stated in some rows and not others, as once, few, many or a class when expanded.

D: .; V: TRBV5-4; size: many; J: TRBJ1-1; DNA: TGTGCCAGCAGCTTGGGGAAGAGGGAAGCTTTCTTT; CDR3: CASSLGKREAFF
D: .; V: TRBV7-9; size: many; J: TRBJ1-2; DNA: TGTGCCAGCAGCTTAGGTTCGGCAAGGCTCTATGGCTACACCTTC; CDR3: CASSLGSARLYGYTF
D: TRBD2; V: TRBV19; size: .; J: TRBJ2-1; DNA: TGTGCCAGTAGTATTTTGGGACTAGCCGTCAATGAGCAGTTCTTC; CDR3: CASSILGLAVNEQFF
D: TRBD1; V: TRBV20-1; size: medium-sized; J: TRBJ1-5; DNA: TGCAGTGCTTCCGCTGAATACAGGGGGGGCAATCAGCCCCAGCATTTT; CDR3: CSASAEYRGGNQPQHF
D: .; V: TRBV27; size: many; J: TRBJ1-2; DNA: TGTGCCAGCAGTTTGGCAGGCAACTATGGCTACACCTTC; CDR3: CASSLAGNYGYTF
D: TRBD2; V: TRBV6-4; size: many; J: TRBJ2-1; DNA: TGTGCCAGCCTGAACCGTAGCGGGAGCTTAAATGAGCAGTTCTTC; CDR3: CASLNRSGSLNEQFF
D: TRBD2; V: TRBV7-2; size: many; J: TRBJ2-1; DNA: TGTGCCAGCAGCAGTCCGGGACTAGCGGGAGTCAATGAGCAGTTCTTC; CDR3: CASSSPGLAGVNEQFF
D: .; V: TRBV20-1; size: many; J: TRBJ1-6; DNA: TGCAGTGCTAGCGTGGGGTCTTCACCCCTCCACTTT; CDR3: CSASVGSSPLHF
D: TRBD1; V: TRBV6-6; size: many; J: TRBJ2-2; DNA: TGTGCCAGCAGCCCCCCGACAGGGAACTTAGGCACCGGGGAGCTGTTTTTT; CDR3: CASSPPTGNLGTGELFF
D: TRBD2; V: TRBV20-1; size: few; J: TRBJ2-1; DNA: TGCAGTGCTAAGGGACTATTTTCCTACAATGAGCAGTTCTTC; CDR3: CSAKGLFSYNEQFF
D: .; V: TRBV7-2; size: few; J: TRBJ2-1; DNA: TGTGCCAGCAGCCCTCTAATTGGGAAGCCCTACAATGAGCAGTTCTTC; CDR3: CASSPLIGKPYNEQFF